Below, 20 T cell receptor beta chains from the same sample are listed, as sequenced in a study of response to subunit inactivated influenza vaccine. Each CDR3 protein gets one entry after TCRdb re-called the RT-PCR reads with MiXCR. Among hundreds of thousands of distinct CDR3 sequences, over 11% were seen once, and the ten largest hold 6% to 7%. The sequenced sample was PBMCs from blood, obtained about 14 days before vaccination. These receptors all stem from a man aged 50 or older who received an inactivated influenza vaccine.

This clonotype occurred a few times. This sequence joins TRBV3-1 and TRBJ2-7, with 9 bases identical to TRBD2. The CDR3 is 19 residues long. Trimming at V came to 3 bases and at J to 2 bases, leaving 17 bases not matched to a gene. Germline V gene data show CDR1 as LGHDT and CDR2 as YNNKEL (reference sequence). The CDR3 sequence is CASSHKVPPSSGIPYEQYF. In nucleotides, the CDR3 is TGTGCCAGCAGCCACAAGGTTCCCCCTTCTAGCGGGATTCCCTACGAGCAGTACTTC.

This chain uses TRBV20-1 with TRBJ2-3, with 9 bases identical to TRBD2. The junction had 5 bases not matched to a gene; V was cut back by 0 bases and J by 1 base. The CDR3 sequence is 16 residues long. The germline gives CDR1 DFQATT, CDR2 SNEGSKA (reference sequence). The CDR3 DNA sequence: TGCAGTGCTAGAGATCAACGACTAGCGGGCACAGATACGCAGTATTTT. Residues: CSARDQRLAGTDTQYF.

This chain uses TRBV7-9 with TRBJ2-1; TRBD1 or TRBD2 may be the D gene (5 bases each). The ends were cut back, 5 bases at V and 8 bases at J, with 16 bases in the middle. The CDR3 is made up of 14 amino acids. Germline values: CDR1 SEHNR, CDR2 FQNEAQ (reference sequence). The chain's CDR3 is CASSQTAVGDEQFF. In DNA, the CDR3 is TGTGCCAGCAGCCAAACAGCGGTGGGGGATGAGCAGTTCTTC.

V gene TRBV7-3 combines with J gene TRBJ2-3, with 12 bases aligning to TRBD2. V shed 1 base and J 1 base; nucleotides not matched to a gene: 9. The CDR3 extends over 19 amino acids. Per the germline V gene, CDR1 is SGHTA and CDR2 is FQGTGA. As DNA, the CDR3 is TGTGCCAGCAGCTTAATAGTGACTAGCGGGAGTGGCTGCACAGATACGCAGTATTTT. Its protein is CASSLIVTSGSGCTDTQYF.

The chain has TRBV15 and TRBJ1-5, with D maybe TRBD1 (5 bases). The CDR3 loop spans 15 amino acids. Trimming shortened V by 0 bases and J by 4 bases, and 10 bases separated the two germline ends. Germline V lookup: CDR1 LNHNV, CDR2 YYDKDF (reference sequence). CDR3 in DNA: TGTGCCACCAGCAGAGATGTTTGGGGGAATCAGCCCCAGCATTTT. Its translation: CATSRDVWGNQPQHF.

This clonotype was counted only a few times. The chain couples TRBV21-1 to TRBJ2-7; no check of the table's D call, TRBD2, against the DNA was made. TRBV21-1 is flagged as a pseudogene. The CDR3 loop spans 15 amino acids. DNA for the CDR3: TGTGCCAGCAGAGCGCGGACTAGCGTTTTGCCCGAGCAGTACTTC. Translation: CASRARTSVLPEQYF.

This clonotype showed up many times. The rearrangement uses TRBV6-1 and TRBJ2-1; 14 bases align to TRBD2. The CDR3 contains 15 residues. V was clipped by 6 bases and J by 6 bases; unmatched bases: 4. The V gene's germline CDR1 is MNHNS and CDR2 SASEGT. The CDR3 nucleotides are TGTGCCAGCAGCCGCGGGACTAGCGGGAGCAATGAGCAGTTCTTC. This gives the protein CASSRGTSGSNEQFF.

This clonotype was recorded at least ten times. CDR3 coding DNA: TGTGCCAGCAGCTTATCTGGGGGGCGGGGAGATACGCAGTATTTT. This sequence encodes CASSLSGGRGDTQYF. V gene TRBV12-3 or TRBV12-4 combines with J gene TRBJ2-3; D is possibly TRBD1 or TRBD2 (6 bases each). The CDR3 is 15 amino acids. Between the trimmed V and J ends, which lost 6 bases and 5 bases, there was a span of 18 bases.

This clonotype appeared a few times. This chain joins TRBV19 and TRBJ2-1; D uncertain. This CDR3 spans 10 amino acids. Germline-derived CDR1 and CDR2 are LNHDA and SQIVND (reference sequence). V was cut by 7 bases and J by 8 bases, with 6 bases left in between. CDR3 sequence (DNA): TGTGCCAGTACTTTCCATGAGCAGTTCTTC. Protein product: CASTFHEQFF.

The J gene is TRBJ2-4, the V gene TRBV4-3; the D call may be TRBD1 or TRBD2 (7 bases each). Germline assignment: CDR1 LGHNA and CDR2 YSLEER. Trimming left V 0 bases short and J 15 bases short, with 15 bases between. This CDR3 is built from 13 residues. Here the CDR3 DNA reads TGCGCCAGCAGCCAAGAAGGGGGCGGGGGAGGGTACTTC. This codes for CASSQEGGGGGYF.

The genes are TRBV11-2 and TRBJ2-7, with TRBD1 matching 10 bases. J gave up 2 bases and V 5 bases, and 12 bases lay outside the gene matches. Germline V gene sequence: CDR1 SGHAT, CDR2 FQNNGV. The CDR3 is made up of 17 amino acids. CDR3 sequence reads: CASSQTTGQGIAYEQYF. In DNA, the CDR3 is TGTGCCAGCAGCCAAACCACGGGACAGGGGATCGCCTACGAGCAGTACTTC.

The chain has TRBV20-1 and TRBJ2-1; D is perhaps TRBD1 (5 bases). V lost 4 bases and J 0 bases, leaving 10 bases between the germline ends. Germline V gene data show CDR1 as DFQATT and CDR2 as SNEGSKA (reference sequence). CDR3 length equals 14 residues. The CDR3 region is CSAIDSLSYNEQFF. Written as DNA, the CDR3 is TGCAGTGCTATTGACAGCCTCTCCTACAATGAGCAGTTCTTC.

J is TRBJ2-5 and V is TRBV7-2; 8 bases agree with TRBD1. The junction had 10 bases not matched to a gene; V was cut back by 5 bases and J by 2 bases. The CDR3 extends over 16 amino acids. Germline V lookup: CDR1 SGHTA, CDR2 FQGNSA. In nucleotides, the CDR3 is TGTGCCAGCAGCCACATTTTTGGACAGGGACAAGAGACCCAGTACTTC. It yields the protein CASSHIFGQGQETQYF.

This clonotype has more than one count but fewer than ten. The chain couples TRBV20-1 to TRBJ2-7, with 8 bases fitting TRBD2. The CDR3 is 16 amino acids. CDR1 and CDR2 (germline): DFQATT, SNEGSKA (reference sequence). V shed 0 bases, J shed 1 base, and the junction held 8 bases outside the gene matches. CDR3 in amino acids: CSARDRSGSPSYEQYF. CDR3 nucleotide sequence: TGCAGTGCTAGAGATCGAAGCGGGAGCCCTTCCTACGAGCAGTACTTC.

The V gene is TRBV28, the J gene TRBJ2-1, with 8 bases aligning to TRBD1. The CDR3 totals 14 residues. CDR1 is MDHEN and CDR2 is SYDVKM in the germline V gene. The ends lost 1 base at V and 8 bases at J; junction bases unmatched: 4. Here the CDR3 reads CASSLLTGVDEQFF. The CDR3 bases are TGTGCCAGCAGTTTATTGACAGGGGTGGATGAGCAGTTCTTC.

The CDR3 spells CASSAGLAGAFSTDTQYF. Written as DNA, the CDR3 is TGTGCCAGCAGCGCGGGACTAGCGGGGGCCTTTAGCACAGATACGCAGTATTTT. The J gene is TRBJ2-3, the V gene TRBV9, with 14 bases fitting TRBD2. V lost 3 bases, J lost 0 bases, and 6 bases stayed unmatched. The CDR3 is 18 residues long. The germline V gene encodes CDR1 SGDLS and CDR2 YYNGEE.

This clonotype appeared a few times. J is TRBJ2-3 and V is TRBV9; 7 bases agree with TRBD2. The germline gives CDR1 SGDLS, CDR2 YYNGEE. The CDR3 has 16 residues. V gave up 0 bases and J gave up 2 bases; unmatched junction bases: 6. DNA for the CDR3: TGTGCCAGCAGCGTAGAGTCCGGGAGGATCACAGATACGCAGTATTTT. It specifies CASSVESGRITDTQYF.

CDR3 protein: CASSGTGAGYTF. The CDR3 region has the DNA TGTGCCAGCAGCGGCACAGGGGCTGGCTACACCTTC. The genes are TRBV5-6 and TRBJ1-2, with TRBD1 matching over 7 bases. The CDR3 extends over 12 amino acids. The V gene end was trimmed by 4 bases and the J gene end by 7 bases; junction bases not matched to a gene: 4. CDR1 and CDR2 from the germline V gene are SGHDT and YYEEEE.

This clonotype was picked up many times. The chain uses TRBV4-1 and TRBJ2-7; D possibly uses TRBD1 or TRBD2 (5 bases each). The germline V and J ends were trimmed by 1 base and 3 bases, with 10 bases remaining between them. From germline, CDR1 is MGHRA and CDR2 YSYEKL. CDR3 length equals 14 residues. The CDR3 region has the DNA TGCGCCAGCAGCCAAGCCGGGGCATACTACGAGCAGTACTTC. Protein product: CASSQAGAYYEQYF.

This clonotype has just a few counts. The rearrangement uses TRBV14 and TRBJ1-1, with no clear D. The ends were cut back, 1 base at V and 10 bases at J, with 10 bases in the middle. The CDR3 totals 12 residues. Germline V CDR1 and CDR2: SGHDN, FVKESK. The CDR3 region has the DNA TGTGCCAGCAGCCAAGGGTTTAAGGGAGCTTTCTTT. Translation gives CASSQGFKGAFF. Based on the CDR3 plus reference TRBV14 and TRBJ1-1, the full variable domain is EAGVTQFPSHSVIEKGQTVTLRCDPISGHDNLYWYRRVMGKEIKFLLHFVKESKQDESGMPNNRFLAERTGGTYSTLKVQPAELEDSGVYFCASSQGFKGAFFGQGTRLTVV.